This TCR beta chain is from a study of blood T cell repertoires in COVID-19. Across the study: The samples span acute and convalescent COVID-19 from the United States, Italy and Spain. T cells, B-cell-depleted T cells, or PBMCs supplied cDNA or gDNA.

Self-reported history from a screening survey and questionnaire set each donor's cohort. In the authors' workflow: Amplifying reference gene primers gave estimates of nucleated cell counts. The data were produced by immunoSEQ multiplex PCR, yet TCRdb's version contains in-frame clones alone and is incomplete. V and J calls and clone size are those listed in that table; D and trimming were worked out from the DNA. This table holds roughly 250,000 clones, around 87% found once. The CDR3 extends over 18 amino acids. V lost 0 bases, J lost 0 bases, and 7 bases stayed unmatched. Germline values: CDR1 LGHDT, CDR2 YNNKEL (reference sequence).

V is TRBV3-1 (or the pseudogene TRBV3-2) and J is TRBJ1-3; 8 nucleotides agree with TRBD1. This TCR was sampled from a young woman with acute COVID-19. What was sequenced was PBMCs or T cells enriched from blood (not recorded which). CDR3 region: CASSQDLGQGNSGNTIYF. CDR3 sequence (DNA): TGTGCCAGCAGCCAAGATTTAGGACAGGGAAACTCTGGAAACACCATATATTTT.